This TCR beta chain was identified during a study of blood T cell repertoires in COVID-19. The table came from immunoSEQ multiplex PCR; TCRdb's copy has only in-frame clones and leaves some out. The sample has approximately 150,000 clones, around 74% seen once. CDR1 and CDR2 (germline): MNHEY, SVGAGI. The V segment lost 5 bases and the J segment 7 bases; nucleotides outside the gene matches: 13. This CDR3 region has 15 residues. This receptor was obtained from a woman aged 55-70 years with COVID-19, enrolled during active disease. This chain joins TRBV6-5 and TRBJ1-2; 7 bases agree with TRBD1. Material for sequencing was peripheral blood. The CDR3 sequence: CASSSPKGALGGYTF. The CDR3 bases are TGTGCCAGCAGTAGCCCTAAGGGGGCTCTCGGTGGCTACACCTTC.